A selection of T cell receptor beta chains follows, all from one sample in a study of T cell changes during pregnancy in multiple sclerosis. Here immunoSEQ multiplex PCR was the method, and the copy in TCRdb shows in-frame clones only, minus some. The sample includes fewer than 90,000 clones, approximately 93% of them seen just once. Sample: peripheral blood, taken after pregnancy. The receptors were gathered from a female donor in good health, enrolled as a control in a pregnancy study. The CDR3 runs from the conserved cysteine through the conserved F or W. A D gene is named only where the DNA matches it firmly. Part of the rows lack a size; the others show once, few, many or a class for expanded clones.

v_call: TRBV14; d_call: TRBD1; j_call: TRBJ2-1; clone_size: -; cdr3_aa: CASSPQGLGNNEQFF; cdr3_nt: TGTGCCAGCAGCCCACAGGGGTTAGGAAACAATGAGCAGTTCTTC
v_call: TRBV30; d_call: TRBD2; j_call: TRBJ2-5; clone_size: -; cdr3_aa: CAWSVFSGETQYF; cdr3_nt: TGTGCCTGGAGTGTATTTAGCGGGGAGACCCAGTACTTC
v_call: TRBV7-9; d_call: TRBD1; j_call: TRBJ1-2; clone_size: -; cdr3_aa: CASSLGGEQGYGYTF; cdr3_nt: TGTGCCAGCAGCTTAGGGGGTGAACAGGGGTATGGCTACACCTTC
v_call: TRBV4-2; d_call: TRBD2; j_call: TRBJ2-3; clone_size: -; cdr3_aa: CASSQLAGRSTDTQYF; cdr3_nt: TGTGCCAGCAGCCAACTAGCGGGGCGGAGCACAGATACGCAGTATTTT
v_call: TRBV29-1; d_call: TRBD1; j_call: TRBJ1-3; clone_size: -; cdr3_aa: CSVAARGGDHGNTIYF; cdr3_nt: TGCAGCGTCGCCGCGCGAGGGGGCGATCATGGAAACACCATATATTTT
v_call: TRBV21-1; d_call: -; j_call: TRBJ1-4; clone_size: -; cdr3_aa: CASKAGVNEKLFF; cdr3_nt: TGTGCCAGCAAGGCAGGGGTCAATGAAAAACTGTTTTTT
v_call: TRBV10-3; d_call: TRBD1; j_call: TRBJ2-2; clone_size: -; cdr3_aa: CAIRSGQGATQNTGELFF; cdr3_nt: TGTGCCATCAGATCGGGACAGGGGGCTACCCAGAACACCGGGGAGCTGTTTTTT
v_call: TRBV28; d_call: TRBD1; j_call: TRBJ1-3; clone_size: -; cdr3_aa: CASTGTGRLGSGNTIYF; cdr3_nt: TGTGCCAGCACCGGGACAGGGAGATTGGGCTCTGGAAACACCATATATTTT
v_call: TRBV6-6; d_call: TRBD2; j_call: TRBJ2-7; clone_size: -; cdr3_aa: CASRTRPGLVAHEQYF; cdr3_nt: TGTGCCAGCAGAACGAGACCGGGACTAGTGGCTCACGAGCAGTACTTC
v_call: TRBV29-1; d_call: -; j_call: TRBJ2-7; clone_size: once; cdr3_aa: CSVDDGQPYEQYF; cdr3_nt: TGCAGCGTTGATGATGGACAGCCCTACGAGCAGTACTTC
v_call: TRBV2; d_call: TRBD1; j_call: TRBJ2-7; clone_size: -; cdr3_aa: CASRTTGGYSYEQYF; cdr3_nt: TGTGCCAGCAGAACCACAGGGGGCTACTCCTACGAGCAGTACTTC
v_call: TRBV5-1; d_call: TRBD2; j_call: TRBJ2-7; clone_size: -; cdr3_aa: CASSYDGTSVYEQYF; cdr3_nt: TGCGCCAGCAGCTACGACGGGACTAGCGTCTACGAGCAGTACTTC
v_call: TRBV11-3; d_call: -; j_call: TRBJ1-1; clone_size: -; cdr3_aa: CASSLSGAEAFF; cdr3_nt: TGTGCCAGCAGCTTATCCGGGGCTGAAGCTTTCTTT
v_call: TRBV5-4; d_call: -; j_call: TRBJ2-7; clone_size: -; cdr3_aa: CASSLAPGPYEQYF; cdr3_nt: TGTGCCAGCAGCTTGGCCCCAGGGCCCTACGAGCAGTACTTC
v_call: TRBV5-4; d_call: TRBD2; j_call: TRBJ2-7; clone_size: -; cdr3_aa: CASSLAASGSSYEQYF; cdr3_nt: TGTGCCAGCAGCTTGGCCGCCAGCGGGAGCTCCTACGAGCAGTACTTC
v_call: TRBV7-8; d_call: -; j_call: TRBJ1-5; clone_size: -; cdr3_aa: CASSLGDFSNQPQHF; cdr3_nt: TGTGCCAGCAGCTTAGGGGACTTTAGCAATCAGCCCCAGCATTTT
v_call: TRBV27; d_call: TRBD1; j_call: TRBJ1-3; clone_size: -; cdr3_aa: CASSLSIGTAGNTIYF; cdr3_nt: TGTGCCAGCAGTTTATCGATCGGGACAGCTGGAAACACCATATATTTT
v_call: TRBV5-1; d_call: TRBD2; j_call: TRBJ2-1; clone_size: once; cdr3_aa: CASSLTGTIDNEQFF; cdr3_nt: TGCGCCAGCAGCTTAACCGGGACTATCGACAATGAGCAGTTCTTC
v_call: TRBV5-1; d_call: -; j_call: TRBJ1-1; clone_size: -; cdr3_aa: CASSLAVGGRGDEAFF; cdr3_nt: TGCGCCAGCAGCTTGGCCGTGGGGGGGAGAGGGGATGAAGCTTTCTTT
v_call: TRBV27; d_call: TRBD2; j_call: TRBJ2-7; clone_size: -; cdr3_aa: CASSFSAGDDSYEQYF; cdr3_nt: TGTGCCAGCAGTTTCTCCGCGGGAGACGACTCCTACGAGCAGTACTTC
v_call: TRBV19; d_call: TRBD2; j_call: TRBJ2-3; clone_size: -; cdr3_aa: CASTPTPAGAPDTQYF; cdr3_nt: TGTGCCAGTACTCCCACCCCAGCGGGAGCCCCAGATACGCAGTATTTT
v_call: TRBV2; d_call: TRBD1; j_call: TRBJ1-4; clone_size: few; cdr3_aa: CASSGGRGAEKLFF; cdr3_nt: TGTGCCAGCAGTGGTGGCAGGGGGGCTGAAAAACTGTTTTTT
v_call: TRBV5-6; d_call: -; j_call: TRBJ2-3; clone_size: -; cdr3_aa: CASSLPQGTDTQYF; cdr3_nt: TGTGCCAGCAGCTTACCGCAGGGCACAGATACGCAGTATTTT
v_call: TRBV7-9; d_call: TRBD1; j_call: TRBJ2-5; clone_size: -; cdr3_aa: CASSYPGQDIQETQYF; cdr3_nt: TGTGCCAGCAGCTACCCTGGACAGGACATACAAGAGACCCAGTACTTC
v_call: TRBV6-4; d_call: -; j_call: TRBJ1-1; clone_size: -; cdr3_aa: CASSEGENTEAFF; cdr3_nt: TGTGCCAGCAGTGAAGGAGAGAACACTGAAGCTTTCTTT
v_call: TRBV9; d_call: -; j_call: TRBJ1-1; clone_size: -; cdr3_aa: CASSVELVDTEAFF; cdr3_nt: TGTGCCAGCAGCGTAGAACTAGTGGACACTGAAGCTTTCTTT
v_call: TRBV11-2; d_call: -; j_call: TRBJ2-3; clone_size: -; cdr3_aa: CASSLSVASTDTQYF; cdr3_nt: TGTGCCAGCAGCTTAAGCGTAGCTAGCACAGATACGCAGTATTTT
v_call: TRBV18; d_call: -; j_call: TRBJ1-2; clone_size: few; cdr3_aa: CASSPGRVIGYGYTF; cdr3_nt: TGTGCCAGCTCACCCGGTCGGGTGATCGGCTATGGCTACACCTTC
v_call: TRBV7-9; d_call: TRBD2; j_call: TRBJ2-7; clone_size: -; cdr3_aa: CASSLDGGGGYEQYF; cdr3_nt: TGTGCCAGCAGCTTAGATGGCGGGGGGGGCTACGAGCAGTACTTC
v_call: TRBV5-6; d_call: -; j_call: TRBJ2-6; clone_size: -; cdr3_aa: CASSFGLGDTGANVLTF; cdr3_nt: TGTGCCAGCAGCTTCGGACTTGGAGACACTGGGGCCAACGTCCTGACTTTC
v_call: TRBV2; d_call: -; j_call: TRBJ2-5; clone_size: -; cdr3_aa: CAKLTSTGKGETQYF; cdr3_nt: TGTGCCAAACTCACCAGCACGGGGAAAGGGGAGACCCAGTACTTC
v_call: TRBV7-9; d_call: TRBD2; j_call: TRBJ2-7; clone_size: -; cdr3_aa: CASEGTRGYEQYF; cdr3_nt: TGTGCCAGCGAAGGGACTAGGGGGTACGAGCAGTACTTC
v_call: TRBV28; d_call: -; j_call: TRBJ2-1; clone_size: -; cdr3_aa: CASSFPSSTPEQFF; cdr3_nt: TGTGCCAGCAGTTTTCCCTCGTCGACACCCGAGCAGTTCTTC
v_call: TRBV5-6; d_call: TRBD1; j_call: TRBJ2-7; clone_size: -; cdr3_aa: CASSLDNRGVYEQYF; cdr3_nt: TGTGCCAGCAGCTTGGATAACAGGGGGGTCTACGAGCAGTACTTC
v_call: TRBV5-1; d_call: -; j_call: TRBJ2-1; clone_size: -; cdr3_aa: CASSPGMTAGNNEQFF; cdr3_nt: TGCGCCAGCAGCCCGGGTATGACGGCGGGAAATAATGAGCAGTTCTTC
v_call: TRBV9; d_call: TRBD2; j_call: TRBJ2-2; clone_size: -; cdr3_aa: CASSRGLAGVETGELFF; cdr3_nt: TGTGCCAGCAGTCGAGGACTAGCGGGAGTGGAGACCGGGGAGCTGTTTTTT
v_call: TRBV29-1; d_call: -; j_call: TRBJ1-1; clone_size: -; cdr3_aa: CSVAAAAQVNTEAFF; cdr3_nt: TGCAGCGTCGCGGCGGCGGCACAGGTGAACACTGAAGCTTTCTTT
v_call: TRBV19; d_call: TRBD1; j_call: TRBJ1-1; clone_size: -; cdr3_aa: CASTAGQGAEAFF; cdr3_nt: TGTGCCAGTACGGCGGGACAGGGGGCTGAAGCTTTCTTT
v_call: TRBV5-1; d_call: TRBD1; j_call: TRBJ2-2; clone_size: -; cdr3_aa: CASSLEVTGSGELFF; cdr3_nt: TGCGCCAGCAGCTTGGAGGTGACAGGGAGCGGGGAGCTGTTTTTT
v_call: TRBV29-1; d_call: -; j_call: TRBJ2-7; clone_size: -; cdr3_aa: CSVWAPSYEQYF; cdr3_nt: TGCAGCGTTTGGGCACCCTCCTACGAGCAGTACTTC
v_call: TRBV7-8; d_call: TRBD1; j_call: TRBJ2-1; clone_size: -; cdr3_aa: CASSSTGGVLNEQFF; cdr3_nt: TGTGCCAGCAGCTCAACAGGGGGAGTTCTCAATGAGCAGTTCTTC
v_call: TRBV2; d_call: TRBD2; j_call: TRBJ2-7; clone_size: -; cdr3_aa: CASSEAGLAEGYEQYF; cdr3_nt: TGTGCCAGCAGTGAAGCGGGACTAGCGGAGGGTTACGAGCAGTACTTC
v_call: TRBV28; d_call: -; j_call: TRBJ2-7; clone_size: -; cdr3_aa: CASSLAASYEQYF; cdr3_nt: TGTGCCAGCAGTTTGGCGGCCTCCTACGAGCAGTACTTC
v_call: TRBV11-3; d_call: -; j_call: TRBJ1-4; clone_size: -; cdr3_aa: CASSFLQGNEKLFF; cdr3_nt: TGTGCCAGCAGCTTCCTACAGGGTAATGAAAAACTGTTTTTT
v_call: TRBV6-4; d_call: TRBD2; j_call: TRBJ2-2; clone_size: -; cdr3_aa: CASSDPTRRGRALNTGELFF; cdr3_nt: TGTGCCAGCAGTGATCCTACTCGGCGCGGGAGGGCCCTCAACACCGGGGAGCTGTTTTTT
v_call: TRBV5-1; d_call: -; j_call: TRBJ1-3; clone_size: -; cdr3_aa: CASSFSMGGSGNTIYF; cdr3_nt: TGCGCCAGCAGCTTTAGCATGGGAGGCTCTGGAAACACCATATATTTT
v_call: TRBV6-5; d_call: -; j_call: TRBJ1-2; clone_size: -; cdr3_aa: CASRKIDRYGYTF; cdr3_nt: TGTGCCAGCAGAAAGATAGATCGCTATGGCTACACCTTC